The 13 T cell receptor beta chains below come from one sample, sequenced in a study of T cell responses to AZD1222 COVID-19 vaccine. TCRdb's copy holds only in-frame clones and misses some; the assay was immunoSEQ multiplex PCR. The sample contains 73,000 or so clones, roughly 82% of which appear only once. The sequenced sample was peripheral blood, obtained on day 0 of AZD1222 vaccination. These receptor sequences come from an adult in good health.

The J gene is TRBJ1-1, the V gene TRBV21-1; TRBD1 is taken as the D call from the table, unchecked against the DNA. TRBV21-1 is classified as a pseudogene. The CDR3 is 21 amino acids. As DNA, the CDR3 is TGTGCCAGCATCACACCACAGGTCACCCGTGCTCTCCTAAAAATGAACACTGAAGCTTTCTTT. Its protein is CASITPQVTRALLKMNTEAFF.

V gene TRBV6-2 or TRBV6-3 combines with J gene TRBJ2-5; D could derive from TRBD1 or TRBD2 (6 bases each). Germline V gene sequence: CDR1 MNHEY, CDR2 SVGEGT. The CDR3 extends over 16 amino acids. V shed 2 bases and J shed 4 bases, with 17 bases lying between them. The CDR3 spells CASSYGGLALGETQYF. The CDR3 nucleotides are TGTGCCAGCAGTTACGGGGGGCTAGCCCTGGGAGAGACCCAGTACTTC.

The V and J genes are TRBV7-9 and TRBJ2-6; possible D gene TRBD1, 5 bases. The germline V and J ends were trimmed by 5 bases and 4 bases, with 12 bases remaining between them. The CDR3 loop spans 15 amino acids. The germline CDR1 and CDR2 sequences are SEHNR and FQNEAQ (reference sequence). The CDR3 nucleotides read TGTGCCAGCAGCCGGAGCAGGGCAGGGGCCAACGTCCTGACTTTC. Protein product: CASSRSRAGANVLTF.

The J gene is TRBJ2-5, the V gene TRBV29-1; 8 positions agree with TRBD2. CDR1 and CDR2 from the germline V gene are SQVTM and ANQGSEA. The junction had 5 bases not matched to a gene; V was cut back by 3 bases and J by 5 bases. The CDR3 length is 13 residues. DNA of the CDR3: TGCAGCGTTGATCGGGGGGGCCGGGAGACCCAGTACTTC. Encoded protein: CSVDRGGRETQYF.

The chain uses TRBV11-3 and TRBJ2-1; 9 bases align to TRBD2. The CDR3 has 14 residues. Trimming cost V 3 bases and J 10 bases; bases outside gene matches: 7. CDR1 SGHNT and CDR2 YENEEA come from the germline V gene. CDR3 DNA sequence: TGTGCCAGCAGCTTTAGCGGGGGAGGGAGGGAGCAGTTCTTC. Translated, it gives CASSFSGGGREQFF.

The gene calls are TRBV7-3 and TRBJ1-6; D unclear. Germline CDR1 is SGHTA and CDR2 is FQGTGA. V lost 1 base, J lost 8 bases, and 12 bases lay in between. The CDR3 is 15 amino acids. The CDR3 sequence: CASSLIGGGYSPLHF. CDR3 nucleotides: TGTGCCAGCAGCTTAATTGGAGGCGGATATTCACCCCTCCACTTT.

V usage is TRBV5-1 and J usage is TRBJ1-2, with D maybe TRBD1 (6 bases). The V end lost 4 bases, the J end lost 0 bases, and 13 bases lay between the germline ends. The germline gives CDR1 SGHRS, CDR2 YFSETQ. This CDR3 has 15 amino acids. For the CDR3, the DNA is TGCGCCAGCAGCCCAGGGGACACTCCTAACTATGGCTACACCTTC. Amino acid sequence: CASSPGDTPNYGYTF.

CDR3 protein: CASSLPGLAGGRELFF. In DNA, the CDR3 is TGTGCCAGCAGTCTCCCGGGACTAGCGGGGGGTCGGGAGCTGTTTTTT. The chain couples TRBV27 to TRBJ2-2; TRBD2 aligns across 15 bases. V shed 5 bases and J 9 bases; nucleotides not matched to a gene: 7. The germline gives CDR1 MNHEY, CDR2 SMNVEV (reference sequence). CDR3 length: 16 amino acids.

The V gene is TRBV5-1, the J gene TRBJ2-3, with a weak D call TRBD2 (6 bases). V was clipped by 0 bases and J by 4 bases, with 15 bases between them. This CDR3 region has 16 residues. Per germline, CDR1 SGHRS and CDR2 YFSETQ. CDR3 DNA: TGCGCCAGCAGCTTGGGACCGGGGGTAGAGGCAGATACGCAGTATTTT. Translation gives CASSLGPGVEADTQYF.

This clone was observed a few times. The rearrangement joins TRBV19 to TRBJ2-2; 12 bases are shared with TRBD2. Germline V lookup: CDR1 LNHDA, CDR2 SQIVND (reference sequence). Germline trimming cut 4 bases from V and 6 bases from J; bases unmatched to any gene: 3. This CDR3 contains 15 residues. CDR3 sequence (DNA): TGTGCCAGTAGTACGGCTAGCGGGGGGGCCGGGGAGCTGTTTTTT. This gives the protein CASSTASGGAGELFF.

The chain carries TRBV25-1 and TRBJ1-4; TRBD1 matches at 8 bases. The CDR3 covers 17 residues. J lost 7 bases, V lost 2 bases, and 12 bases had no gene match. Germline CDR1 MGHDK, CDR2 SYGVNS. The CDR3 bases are TGTGCCAGCAGTGAAACGAGACTAGACAGGGGCGGTGAAAAACTGTTTTTT. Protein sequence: CASSETRLDRGGEKLFF.

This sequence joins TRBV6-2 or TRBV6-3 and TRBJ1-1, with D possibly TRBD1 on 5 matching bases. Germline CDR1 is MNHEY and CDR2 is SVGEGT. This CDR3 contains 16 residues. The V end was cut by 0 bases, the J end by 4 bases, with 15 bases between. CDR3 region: CASSYSAGPRSTEAFF. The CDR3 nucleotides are TGTGCCAGCAGTTACTCGGCGGGGCCCCGGAGCACTGAAGCTTTCTTT.

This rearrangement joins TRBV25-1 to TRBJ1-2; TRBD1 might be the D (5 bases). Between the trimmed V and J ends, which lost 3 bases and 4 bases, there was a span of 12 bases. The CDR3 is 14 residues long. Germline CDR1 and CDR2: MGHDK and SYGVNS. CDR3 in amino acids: CASSDPDSLYGYTF. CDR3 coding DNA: TGTGCCAGCAGTGACCCCGACAGCCTCTATGGCTACACCTTC.